This TCR beta chain derives from a study of beta chain features in type 1 diabetes. Study-wide results and limits: In all four CD4+ subsets, TCRB CDR3 length was significantly, moderately reduced in type 1 diabetes. Type 1 diabetes patients had fewer VDJ junction insertions and more deletions.

This clone has just a few counts. As yet, its antigen is unknown. Trimming cost V 8 bases and J 0 bases, with 20 bases left between them. This CDR3 has 16 amino acids. CDR1 is SEHNR and CDR2 is FQNEAQ in the germline V gene (reference sequence). What was sequenced were expressed TCRB transcripts, since all of the isolated RNA had been reverse transcribed. The repertoire was sequenced with immunoSEQ multiplex PCR; TCRdb's copy has only in-frame clones and lacks some. The data contain 300,000 or so clones, 13% to 15% of them singletons. The rearrangement links TRBV7-9 to TRBJ2-7, with a tentative D call TRBD1 (6 bases). This TCR was recovered from a young man with type 1 diabetes. The sequencing input was naive CD4+ T cells from blood. CDR3 bases: TGTGCCAGCCTCCCCCCCGGGACACAGAGCTCCTACGAGCAGTACTTC. This encodes CASLPPGTQSSYEQYF.